Sequencing of this T cell receptor beta chain was carried out in a study of T cell responses to AZD1222 COVID-19 vaccine. Findings of the study overall: Nearly half of spike-specific TCRs reportedly target unmutated variant regions. The sample set comprised mostly white British donors with more females, and clonal diversity was possibly underestimated. Repertoires were obtained solely post-peak T cell response.

Comment on this clone: Its target is unknown.

Assay used: immunoSEQ multiplex PCR; TCRdb lists only in-frame clones, some missing. The sample has 150,000 to 200,000 clones, roughly 91% seen once. Recipients boosted at about 4 weeks or about 12 weeks are pooled. V lost 4 bases to trimming and J lost 0 bases, with 17 bases between them. The CDR3 runs 17 residues. Germline V lookup: CDR1 SGHDT, CDR2 YYEEEE. The V call is TRBV5-6, the J call TRBJ2-1, with D unresolved. The input for sequencing was peripheral blood, taken 28 days after the second AZD1222 dose. This receptor was obtained from an adult who received the AZD1222 COVID-19 vaccine. CDR3 nucleotides: TGTGCCAGCAGCCATTGGTATAGGCAGAGCTCCTACAATGAGCAGTTCTTC. It yields the protein CASSHWYRQSSYNEQFF.